At least ten counts were recorded for the clone carrying this T cell receptor beta chain. This CDR3 spans 13 amino acids. Trimming left V 6 bases short and J 7 bases short, with 19 bases between. Looked up from germline, CDR1 is DFQATT and CDR2 is SNEGSKA (reference sequence). This entry belongs to a study of naive and memory T cell subsets. An equimolar mix of two oligonucleotides served as the beta constant-region primer for TRBC1 and TRBC2. Four rounds of PCR amplified the ligated cDNA using nested alpha and beta constant-region primers plus SP2. TCRdb ran MiXCR on the UMI-ligation and nested PCR reads and lists one entry per CDR3 protein. This sample has approximately 82,000 distinct CDR3 sequences, with roughly 7% found just once.

The V and J genes are TRBV20-1 and TRBJ2-7, with TRBD1 as a possible D gene (7 bases). The sequenced material came from central memory CD4+ T cells from blood. This clonotype was obtained from a human donor in good health. The CDR3 sequence is CSAHSWTGGEQYF. DNA for the CDR3: TGCAGTGCCCACTCCTGGACAGGAGGGGAGCAGTACTTC.